This T cell receptor beta chain was recorded in a study of CD8 T cells in ankylosing spondylitis. At least ten counts were recorded for this clonotype. The antigen is unknown. MiXCR was run by TCRdb on the 5' RACE reads, yielding one entry per CDR3 protein. The sample contains about 240,000 distinct CDR3 sequences, 8.6% of which appear only once. Whole-study results and caveats: Clones linked to the disease showed a CD8+ phenotype. They occurred at relatively low frequencies in peripheral blood. Previously reported in reactive arthritis synovial fluid and blood were some of the motif variants.

V lost 1 base, J lost 4 bases, and 14 bases lay in between. Germline V gene lookup returns CDR1 SGHRS and CDR2 YFSETQ. The CDR3 contains 15 residues. The rearrangement joins TRBV5-1 to TRBJ2-5; D might be TRBD1 (6 bases). The sequence came from a male donor with ankylosing spondylitis or in good health (not recorded which). The sample was blood, either unsorted or a sorted T cell fraction (not recorded which). CDR3 protein: CASSLTGSERETQYF. The CDR3 nucleotides are TGCGCCAGCAGCTTGACAGGGTCGGAGAGAGAGACCCAGTACTTC.